What follows are 27 T cell receptor beta chains derived from one specimen sequenced in a study of T cell clusters in autoimmune cytopenias. One tube held mixed TRB-A and TRB-B primer pools for touch-down PCR. TCRdb reworked the multiplex PCR reads into one entry per CDR3 protein, no DNA. The sample has approximately 12,000 distinct CDR3 sequences. Each sample's input was 250 ng genomic DNA, roughly 38,000 genome equivalents. These sequences were also reported in another study, on T cell repertoires in aging, cancer and after chemotherapy.

Sequenced: peripheral blood. Source of these receptors: a human donor in good health.

This rearrangement joins TRBV18 to TRBJ1-1. The CDR3 is made up of 15 amino acids. The germline V gene encodes CDR1 KGHSH and CDR2 LQKENI. The CDR3 loop reads CASSPDIGVSTEAFF.

The V and J genes are TRBV13 and TRBJ1-1; the D call from TCRdb, TRBD1, cannot be confirmed without DNA. Germline CDR1 and CDR2: PRHDT and FYEKMQ (reference sequence). CDR3 length equals 14 residues. The chain's CDR3 is CASSLGQGGTEAFF.

The V and J genes are TRBV9 and TRBJ1-4; TCRdb's assignment of TRBD1 cannot be checked, as there is no DNA. The V gene's germline CDR1 is SGDLS and CDR2 YYNGEE. The CDR3 is 14 amino acids. CDR3 sequence: CASSAGQGPGKLFF.

V and J are TRBV18 and TRBJ1-1; TCRdb returns TRBD1, unconfirmable since there is no DNA. The CDR3 contains 14 residues. From germline, CDR1 is KGHSH and CDR2 LQKENI. CDR3 protein: CASSQGRSNTEAFF.

This sequence joins TRBV13 and TRBJ2-6. This CDR3 has 17 amino acids. Germline V CDR1 and CDR2: PRHDT, FYEKMQ (reference sequence). The CDR3 here is CASSFIETPSGANVLTF. The entire variable domain, with the rest obtained from reference TRBV13 and TRBJ2-6, is as follows: AAGVIQSPRHLIKEKRETATLKCYPIPRHDTVYWYQQGPGQDPQFLISFYEKMQSDKGSIPDRFSAQQFSDYHSELNMSSLELGDSALYFCASSFIETPSGANVLTFGAGSRLTVL.

The chain is built from TRBV6-5 and TRBJ1-5. Germline V lookup: CDR1 MNHEY, CDR2 SVGAGI. This CDR3 comprises 15 residues. This chain's CDR3 is CASSGSTESNQPQHF.

V usage is TRBV28 and J usage is TRBJ1-6; as DNA is missing, the TRBD1 call by TCRdb cannot be tested. CDR3 length equals 16 residues. CDR1 and CDR2 (germline): MDHEN, SYDVKM. CDR3 in amino acids: CASSPQKDREESPLHF.

This rearrangement joins TRBV20-1 to TRBJ2-6. The CDR3 is made up of 14 amino acids. Germline values: CDR1 DFQATT, CDR2 SNEGSKA (reference sequence). CDR3 residues: CSARVGSGANVLTF.

The chain carries TRBV4-2 and TRBJ1-6; TCRdb's D call, TRBD1, is unchecked because there is no DNA. Germline V gene sequence: CDR1 LGHNA, CDR2 YNFKEQ. The CDR3 covers 15 residues. CDR3 sequence: CASSQETGGNSPLHF.

The chain is built from TRBV20-1 and TRBJ1-2; without DNA, the TCRdb call of TRBD1 cannot be checked. Germline assignment: CDR1 DFQATT and CDR2 SNEGSKA (reference sequence). The CDR3 has 13 residues. The chain's CDR3 is CSAPEGGPYGYTF.

CDR3 region: CASRTGGFNQPQHF. The chain joins TRBV19 to TRBJ1-5; without DNA, the TCRdb call of TRBD1 cannot be checked. The CDR3 covers 14 residues. Germline V gives CDR1 LNHDA, CDR2 SQIVND (reference sequence).

The J gene is TRBJ1-1, the V gene TRBV12-3 or TRBV12-4; TCRdb designates TRBD1, a call that cannot be tested without DNA. The CDR3 length is 15 residues. CDR3 residues: CATSTRGRLRGQAFF.

Judged by frequency, this clonotype is medium-sized. The chain uses TRBV7-2 and TRBJ1-1; absent DNA, TCRdb's TRBD1 call cannot be checked. CDR3 length equals 14 residues. The germline CDR1 and CDR2 sequences are SGHTA and FQGNSA. CDR3 loop: CASSFSRGNTEAFF.

The rearrangement uses TRBV20-1 and TRBJ1-5; TCRdb proposes TRBD1, but this gene call is untestable without DNA. The CDR3 is 13 amino acids. Germline lookup yields CDR1 DFQATT and CDR2 SNEGSKA (reference sequence). The CDR3 here is CSARGTENQPQHF.

In terms of frequency, this clonotype is medium-sized. The CDR3 spells CASSLSELYMYF. V and J are TRBV7-9 and TRBJ2-7. CDR3 length: 12 amino acids. Germline lookup yields CDR1 SEHNR and CDR2 FQNEAQ (reference sequence).

The chain uses TRBV27 and TRBJ1-1; without DNA, the TCRdb call of TRBD1 cannot be checked. The CDR3 is made up of 13 amino acids. Germline V gene lookup returns CDR1 MNHEY and CDR2 SMNVEV (reference sequence). The CDR3 reads CASSNRVRAEAFF.

This clonotype is classed as medium-sized by frequency. The rearrangement links TRBV7-6 to TRBJ2-7; TCRdb lists TRBD2, though no DNA is available to test this call. Per the germline V gene, CDR1 is SGHVS and CDR2 is FNYEAQ. The CDR3 has 14 amino acids. Here the CDR3 reads CASSPRSGGGEQYF.

The chain carries TRBV4-1 and TRBJ2-7. The CDR3 has 14 amino acids. CDR1 is MGHRA, CDR2 YSYEKL, per germline. CDR3 region: CASSEDTLSYEQYF.

The V call is TRBV19, the J call TRBJ2-3; TCRdb's D call, TRBD2, is unchecked because there is no DNA. From germline, CDR1 is LNHDA and CDR2 SQIVND (reference sequence). CDR3 length equals 15 residues. CDR3 residues: CATRLLPSRIDTQYF.

The chain links TRBV20-1 to TRBJ2-3. Looked up from germline, CDR1 is DFQATT and CDR2 is SNEGSKA (reference sequence). The CDR3 extends over 16 amino acids. The CDR3 sequence: CSARDRLVANTDTQYF.

The chain recombines TRBV6-4 with TRBJ2-7; TCRdb returns TRBD1, unconfirmable since there is no DNA. The CDR3 has 16 amino acids. Germline V lookup: CDR1 MRHNA, CDR2 SNTAGT. The CDR3 region is CASSSIGDLTLREQYF.

This clonotype ranks as medium-sized (0.01 to 0.1%) in terms of frequency. The CDR3 spells CASSKVGYGYTF. The chain links TRBV5-4 to TRBJ1-2. The V gene's germline CDR1 is SGHNT and CDR2 YYREEE (reference sequence). The CDR3 loop spans 12 amino acids.

The chain links TRBV10-3 to TRBJ2-1; TCRdb's D gene call, TRBD2, goes unchecked for lack of DNA. Germline CDR1 is ENHRY and CDR2 is SYGVKD. The CDR3 consists of 15 residues. CDR3 amino acids: CAISETSGVYNEQFF.

This rearrangement joins TRBV18 to TRBJ2-7; TCRdb calls TRBD1, which cannot be checked without DNA. Germline CDR1 reads KGHSH; CDR2 reads LQKENI. CDR3 length equals 15 residues. The CDR3 loop is CASSPDRGFNYEQYF.

The chain uses TRBV5-4 and TRBJ2-7; the TCRdb call, TRBD2, lacks DNA for checking. Per germline, CDR1 SGHNT and CDR2 YYREEE (reference sequence). The CDR3 spans 15 residues. The CDR3 spells CASSPDGLAVREQYF.

The chain carries TRBV5-6 and TRBJ1-5. CDR3 length: 15 amino acids. Germline CDR1 reads SGHDT; CDR2 reads YYEEEE. The CDR3 is CASSLAPGLNQPQHF.

The V call is TRBV12-3 or TRBV12-4, the J call TRBJ1-1; the D gene TCRdb calls, TRBD1, cannot be checked with no DNA. The CDR3 consists of 15 residues. The CDR3 here is CASSRPGTGNAEAFF.